The 10 T cell receptor beta chains reported below all come from one sample, sequenced in a study of blood T cell repertoires in COVID-19. Generated by immunoSEQ multiplex PCR, the TCRdb table keeps only in-frame clones and is missing some. The profile shows 150,000 or so clones, about nine tenths of them singletons. Sequenced input: peripheral blood. The source of these receptors is a human donor in a cohort sampled during active COVID-19.

The genes are TRBV7-9 and TRBJ2-6, with D tentatively TRBD1 (6 bases). CDR3 length equals 19 residues. V lost 7 bases, J lost 0 bases, and 22 bases lay in between. Germline CDR1 is SEHNR and CDR2 is FQNEAQ (reference sequence). The DNA of the CDR3 is TGTGCCAGCACCTCAATTTCGCAGGGACAAGGCTCTGGGGCCAACGTCCTGACTTTC. Protein sequence: CASTSISQGQGSGANVLTF. Filled out from reference TRBV7-9 and TRBJ2-6, the complete variable domain reads DTGVSQNPRHKITKRGQNVTFRCDPISEHNRLYWYRQTLGQGPEFLTYFQNEAQLEKSRLLSDRFSAERPKGSFSTLEIQRTEQGDSAMYLCASTSISQGQGSGANVLTFGAGSRLTVL.

This clone is a singleton in its sample. The V and J genes are TRBV19 and TRBJ1-4; 9 bases are a match to TRBD1. V lost 10 bases and J lost 0; bases outside the gene matches: 3. The CDR3 runs to 14 residues. Looked up from germline, CDR1 is LNHDA and CDR2 is SQIVND (reference sequence). In nucleotides, the CDR3 is TGTGCCACGGGACAGGGAACAACTAATGAAAAACTGTTTTTT. Protein sequence: CATGQGTTNEKLFF. Combining the CDR3 with reference TRBV19 and TRBJ1-4 gives the whole variable domain DGGITQSPKYLFRKEGQNVTLSCEQNLNHDAMYWYRQDPGQGLRLIYYSQIVNDFQKGDIAEGYSVSREKKESFPLTVTSAQKNPTAFYLCATGQGTTNEKLFFGSGTQLSVL.

This rearrangement joins TRBV28 to TRBJ2-7, with D perhaps matching TRBD1 (6 bases). Germline CDR1 MDHEN, CDR2 SYDVKM. The CDR3 contains 15 residues. V lost 7 bases and J 1 base, leaving 17 bases between the germline ends. The CDR3 nucleotides are TGTGCCAGCAACGTTCAGGGGAGCAGATCCTACGAGCAGTACTTC. Translated, it gives CASNVQGSRSYEQYF.

J is TRBJ2-2 and V is TRBV28; D is possibly TRBD1 (6 bases). CDR3 length: 13 amino acids. V was cut by 6 bases and J by 5 bases, with 10 bases left in between. From germline, CDR1 is MDHEN and CDR2 SYDVKM. CDR3 DNA sequence: TGTGCCAGCAGGGGGGCGTCGACCGGGGAGCTGTTTTTT. Encoded protein: CASRGASTGELFF.

This clone came up a few times. The chain combines TRBV5-4 with TRBJ2-7; 8 bases are a match to TRBD1. CDR1 is SGHNT and CDR2 is YYREEE in the germline V gene (reference sequence). Trimming cost V 4 bases and J 0 bases; bases outside gene matches: 3. The CDR3 covers 14 residues. This chain's CDR3 is CASSGDRSSYEQYF. The CDR3 DNA sequence: TGTGCCAGCAGCGGGGACAGGTCCTCCTACGAGCAGTACTTC.

The genes are TRBV4-3 and TRBJ2-7, with 7 bases fitting TRBD2. Looked up from germline, CDR1 is LGHNA and CDR2 is YSLEER. Trimming cost V 1 base and J 2 bases; bases outside gene matches: 5. This CDR3 is 15 amino acids long. The CDR3 is CASSQGLASAYEQYF. Here the CDR3 DNA reads TGCGCCAGCAGCCAAGGACTAGCCTCGGCCTACGAGCAGTACTTC.

The chain is built from TRBV19 and TRBJ1-5, with 9 bases identical to TRBD1. This CDR3 comprises 15 residues. The germline V gene encodes CDR1 LNHDA and CDR2 SQIVND (reference sequence). Unmatched junction bases numbered 6, after V lost 7 bases and J lost 2 bases. CDR3 amino acids: CASTVDRGGNQPQHF. In DNA form, the CDR3 reads TGTGCCAGTACCGTGGACAGGGGAGGCAATCAGCCCCAGCATTTT.

The rearrangement links TRBV5-1 to TRBJ1-6, with 8 bases aligning to TRBD1. Germline values: CDR1 SGHRS, CDR2 YFSETQ. With 4 bases clipped from V and 7 bases from J, the junction kept 10 bases outside the gene matches. The CDR3 contains 16 residues. CDR3 sequence reads: CASSTEGQVGNSPLHF. Here the CDR3 DNA reads TGCGCCAGCAGCACCGAGGGACAGGTCGGGAATTCACCCCTCCACTTT.

The rearrangement uses TRBV6-6 and TRBJ2-5, with TRBD1 identical over 7 bases. CDR3 length equals 17 residues. Unmatched junction bases numbered 17, after V lost 5 bases and J lost 5 bases. Germline V gives CDR1 MNHNY, CDR2 SVGAGI (reference sequence). CDR3 sequence reads: CASSHRGRGSGGETQYF. CDR3 DNA sequence: TGTGCCAGCAGTCACAGGGGTAGGGGGAGTGGTGGTGAGACCCAGTACTTC.

The chain uses TRBV19 and TRBJ1-4, with D possibly being TRBD1 (6 bases). Germline V gene data show CDR1 as LNHDA and CDR2 as SQIVND (reference sequence). V was trimmed by 8 bases and J by 5 bases, leaving 15 bases between them. The CDR3 totals 14 residues. CDR3 residues: CASAPGVYNEKLFF. For the CDR3, the DNA is TGTGCCAGTGCGCCAGGGGTGTACAATGAAAAACTGTTTTTT.